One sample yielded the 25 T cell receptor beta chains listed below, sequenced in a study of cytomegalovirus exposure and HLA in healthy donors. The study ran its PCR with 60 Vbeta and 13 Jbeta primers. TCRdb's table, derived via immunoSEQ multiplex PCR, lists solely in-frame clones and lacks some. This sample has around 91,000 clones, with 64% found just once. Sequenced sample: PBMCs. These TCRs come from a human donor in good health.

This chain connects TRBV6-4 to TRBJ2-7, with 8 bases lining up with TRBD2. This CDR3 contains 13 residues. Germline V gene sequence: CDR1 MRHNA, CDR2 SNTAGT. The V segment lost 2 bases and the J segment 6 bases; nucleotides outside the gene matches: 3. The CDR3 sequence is CASSDVGGGEQYF. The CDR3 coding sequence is TGTGCCAGCAGTGACGTCGGGGGGGGCGAGCAGTACTTC.

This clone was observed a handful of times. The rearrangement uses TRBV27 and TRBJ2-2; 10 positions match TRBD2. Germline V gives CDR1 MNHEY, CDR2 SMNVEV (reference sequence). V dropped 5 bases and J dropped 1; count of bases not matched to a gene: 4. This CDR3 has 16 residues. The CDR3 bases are TGTGCCAGCAGTGAAGGACTAGCGGTGAACACCGGGGAGCTGTTTTTT. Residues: CASSEGLAVNTGELFF.

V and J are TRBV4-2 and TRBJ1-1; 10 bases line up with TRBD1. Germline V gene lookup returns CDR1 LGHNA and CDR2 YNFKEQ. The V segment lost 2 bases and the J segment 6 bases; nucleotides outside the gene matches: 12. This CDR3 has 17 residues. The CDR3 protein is CASSQTGTGVGGPEAFF. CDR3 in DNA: TGTGCCAGCAGCCAAACCGGGACAGGGGTTGGGGGGCCTGAAGCTTTCTTT.

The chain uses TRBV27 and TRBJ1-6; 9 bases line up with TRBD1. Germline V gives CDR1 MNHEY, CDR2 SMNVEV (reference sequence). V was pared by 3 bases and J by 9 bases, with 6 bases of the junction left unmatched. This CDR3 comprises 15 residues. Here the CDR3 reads CASSFYDRGSSPLHF. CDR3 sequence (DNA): TGTGCCAGCAGTTTCTACGACAGGGGGAGTTCACCCCTCCACTTT.

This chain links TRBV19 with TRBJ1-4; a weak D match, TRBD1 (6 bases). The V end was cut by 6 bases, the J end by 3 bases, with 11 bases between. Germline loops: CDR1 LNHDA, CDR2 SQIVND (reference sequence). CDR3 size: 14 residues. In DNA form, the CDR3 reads TGTGCCAGTAGGCTGACAGGCGCTAATGAAAAACTGTTTTTT. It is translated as CASRLTGANEKLFF.

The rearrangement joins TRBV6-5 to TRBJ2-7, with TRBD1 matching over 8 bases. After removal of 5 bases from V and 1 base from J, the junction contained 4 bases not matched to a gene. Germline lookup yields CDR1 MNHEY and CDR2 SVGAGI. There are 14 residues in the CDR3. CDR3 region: CASSVGTGSYEQYF. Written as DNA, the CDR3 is TGTGCCAGCAGTGTTGGGACAGGTTCCTACGAGCAGTACTTC.

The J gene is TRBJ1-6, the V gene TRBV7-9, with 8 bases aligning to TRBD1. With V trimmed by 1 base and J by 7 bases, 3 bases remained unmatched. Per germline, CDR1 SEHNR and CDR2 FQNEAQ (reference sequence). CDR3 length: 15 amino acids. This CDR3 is CASSLDQGANSPLHF. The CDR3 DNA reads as TGTGCCAGCAGCTTAGATCAGGGGGCGAATTCACCCCTCCACTTT.

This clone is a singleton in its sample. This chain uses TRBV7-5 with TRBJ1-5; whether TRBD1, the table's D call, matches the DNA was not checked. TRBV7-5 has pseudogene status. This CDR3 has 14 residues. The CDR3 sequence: CVRSRWDRDQPQHF. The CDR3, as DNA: TGTGTCAGAAGCAGGTGGGACAGGGACCAGCCCCAGCATTTT.

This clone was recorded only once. CDR3: CASSLPDSPLHF. DNA for the CDR3: TGTGCCAGCAGCTTACCAGATTCACCCCTCCACTTT. The chain employs TRBV7-9 and TRBJ1-6; the D is unclear. The length of the CDR3 is 12 residues. Germline V gene sequence: CDR1 SEHNR, CDR2 FQNEAQ (reference sequence). Trimming shortened V by 2 bases and J by 8 bases, and 4 bases separated the two germline ends. The complete variable domain, with remaining parts taken from reference TRBV7-9 and TRBJ1-6, reads DTGVSQNPRHKITKRGQNVTFRCDPISEHNRLYWYRQTLGQGPEFLTYFQNEAQLEKSRLLSDRFSAERPKGSFSTLEIQRTEQGDSAMYLCASSLPDSPLHFGNGTRLTVT.

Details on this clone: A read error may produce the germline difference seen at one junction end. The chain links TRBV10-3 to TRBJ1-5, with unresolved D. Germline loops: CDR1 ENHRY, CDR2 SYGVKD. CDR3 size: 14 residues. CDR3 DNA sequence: TGTGTCATCAGTGCCGGGAGGGATAATCAGCCCCAGCATTTT. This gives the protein CVISAGRDNQPQHF.

Here the CDR3 DNA reads TGTGCCAGCTCTTGGGACAGGGCCTACGAGCAGTACTTC. This codes for CASSWDRAYEQYF. This chain links TRBV18 with TRBJ2-7, with 9 bases matching TRBD1. CDR1 and CDR2 from the germline V gene are KGHSH and LQKENI. This CDR3 is 13 amino acids long. J lost 2 bases, V lost 6 bases, and 2 bases had no gene match.

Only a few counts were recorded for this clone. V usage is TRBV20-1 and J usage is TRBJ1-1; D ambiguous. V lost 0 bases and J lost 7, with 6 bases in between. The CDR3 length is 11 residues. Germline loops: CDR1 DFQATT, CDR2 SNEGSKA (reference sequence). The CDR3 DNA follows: TGCAGTGCTAGAGAGAGGGATGAAGCTTTCTTT. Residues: CSARERDEAFF.

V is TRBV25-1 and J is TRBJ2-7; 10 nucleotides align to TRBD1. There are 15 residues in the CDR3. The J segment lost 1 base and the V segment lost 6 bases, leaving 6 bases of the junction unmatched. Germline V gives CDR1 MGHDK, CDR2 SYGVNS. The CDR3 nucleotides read TGTGCCAGCAGAGGACAGGGGGTTGTTTCCTACGAGCAGTACTTC. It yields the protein CASRGQGVVSYEQYF.

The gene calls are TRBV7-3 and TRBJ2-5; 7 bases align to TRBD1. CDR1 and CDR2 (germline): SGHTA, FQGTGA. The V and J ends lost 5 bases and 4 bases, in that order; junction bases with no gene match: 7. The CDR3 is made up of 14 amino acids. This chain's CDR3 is CASSPGDSRETQYF. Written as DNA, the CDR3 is TGTGCCAGCAGCCCCGGGGACAGCCGAGAGACCCAGTACTTC.

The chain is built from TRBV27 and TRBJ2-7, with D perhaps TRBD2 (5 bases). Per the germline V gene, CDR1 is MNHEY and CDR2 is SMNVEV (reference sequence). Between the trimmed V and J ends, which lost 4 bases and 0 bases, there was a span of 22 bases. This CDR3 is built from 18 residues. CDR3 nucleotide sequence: TGTGCCAGCAGTTCTACAAAAGTCCGGACTGGAAGCTCCTACGAGCAGTACTTC. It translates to CASSSTKVRTGSSYEQYF.

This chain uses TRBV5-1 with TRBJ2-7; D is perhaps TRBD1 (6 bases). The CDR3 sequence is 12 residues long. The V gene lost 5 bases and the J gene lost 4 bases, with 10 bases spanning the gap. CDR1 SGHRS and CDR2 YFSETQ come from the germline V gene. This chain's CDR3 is CASRLTGYEQYF. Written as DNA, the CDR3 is TGCGCCAGCAGGCTGACAGGTTACGAGCAGTACTTC.

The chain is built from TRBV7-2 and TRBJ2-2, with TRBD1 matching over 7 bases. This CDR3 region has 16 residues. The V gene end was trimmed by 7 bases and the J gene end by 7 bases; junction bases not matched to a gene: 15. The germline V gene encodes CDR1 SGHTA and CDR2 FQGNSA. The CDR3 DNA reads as TGTGCCAGCATCCCTCTCTCCCCGGGACAGCTCGGGGAGCTGTTTTTT. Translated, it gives CASIPLSPGQLGELFF.

CDR3 region: CASSYLLAGTDTQYF. The CDR3 DNA follows: TGCGCCAGCAGCTACCTACTAGCGGGCACAGATACGCAGTATTTT. The chain links TRBV4-3 to TRBJ2-3; 8 bases align to TRBD2. The CDR3 loop spans 15 amino acids. The V segment lost 5 bases and the J segment 1 base; nucleotides outside the gene matches: 5. Germline lookup yields CDR1 LGHNA and CDR2 YSLEER.

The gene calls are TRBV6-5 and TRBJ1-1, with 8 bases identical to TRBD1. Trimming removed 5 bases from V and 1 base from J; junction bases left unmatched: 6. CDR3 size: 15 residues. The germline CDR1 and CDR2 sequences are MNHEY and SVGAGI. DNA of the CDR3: TGTGCCAGCAGTCCCCAGGGGGCCAAGAACACTGAAGCTTTCTTT. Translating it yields CASSPQGAKNTEAFF.

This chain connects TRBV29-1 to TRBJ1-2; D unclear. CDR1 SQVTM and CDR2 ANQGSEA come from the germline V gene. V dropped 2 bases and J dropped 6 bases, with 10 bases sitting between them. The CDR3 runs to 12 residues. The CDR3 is CSVEYVRDGYTF. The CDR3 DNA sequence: TGCAGCGTTGAATACGTACGGGATGGCTACACCTTC.

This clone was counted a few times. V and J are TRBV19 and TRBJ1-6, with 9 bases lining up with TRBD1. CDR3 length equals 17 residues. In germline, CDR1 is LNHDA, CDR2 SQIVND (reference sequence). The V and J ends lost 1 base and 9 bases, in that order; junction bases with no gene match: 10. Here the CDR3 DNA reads TGTGCCAGTAGTATAGGCCTCGGACAGGGGACGGGTTCACCCCTCCACTTT. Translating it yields CASSIGLGQGTGSPLHF. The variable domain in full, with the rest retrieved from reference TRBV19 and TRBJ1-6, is DGGITQSPKYLFRKEGQNVTLSCEQNLNHDAMYWYRQDPGQGLRLIYYSQIVNDFQKGDIAEGYSVSREKKESFPLTVTSAQKNPTAFYLCASSIGLGQGTGSPLHFGNGTRLTVT.

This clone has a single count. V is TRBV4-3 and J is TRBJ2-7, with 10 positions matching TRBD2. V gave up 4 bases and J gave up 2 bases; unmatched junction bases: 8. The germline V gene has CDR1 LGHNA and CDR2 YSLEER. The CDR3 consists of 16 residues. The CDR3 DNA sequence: TGCGCCAGCAGCCGAATATTAGCGGGGGGAGCCTACGAGCAGTACTTC. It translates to CASSRILAGGAYEQYF.

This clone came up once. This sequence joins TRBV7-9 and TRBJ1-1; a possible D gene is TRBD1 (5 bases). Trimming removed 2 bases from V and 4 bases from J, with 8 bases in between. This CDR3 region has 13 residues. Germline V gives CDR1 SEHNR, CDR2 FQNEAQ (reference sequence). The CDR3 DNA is TGTGCCAGCAGCTTAACAGGATCCACTGAAGCTTTCTTT. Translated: CASSLTGSTEAFF. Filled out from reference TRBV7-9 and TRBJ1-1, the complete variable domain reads DTGVSQNPRHKITKRGQNVTFRCDPISEHNRLYWYRQTLGQGPEFLTYFQNEAQLEKSRLLSDRFSAERPKGSFSTLEIQRTEQGDSAMYLCASSLTGSTEAFFGQGTRLTVV.

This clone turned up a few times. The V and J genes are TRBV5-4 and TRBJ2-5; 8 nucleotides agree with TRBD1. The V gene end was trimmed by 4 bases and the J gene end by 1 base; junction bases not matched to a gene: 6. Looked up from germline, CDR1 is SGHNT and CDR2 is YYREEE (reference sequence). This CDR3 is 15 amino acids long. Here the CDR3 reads CASSLRTGIQETQYF. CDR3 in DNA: TGTGCCAGCAGCCTTCGGACAGGGATCCAAGAGACCCAGTACTTC.

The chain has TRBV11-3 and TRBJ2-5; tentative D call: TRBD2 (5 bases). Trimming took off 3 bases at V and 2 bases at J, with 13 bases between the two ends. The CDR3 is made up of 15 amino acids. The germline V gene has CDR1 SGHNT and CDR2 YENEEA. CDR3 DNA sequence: TGTGCCAGCAGCTTGGATCCGGGAACTCAAGAGACCCAGTACTTC. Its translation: CASSLDPGTQETQYF.